These 22 T cell receptor beta chains originate from one sample sequenced in a study of PD-1 blockade in mismatch repair-deficient tumors. This table comes from immunoSEQ multiplex PCR, and its TCRdb copy is limited to in-frame clones, with some not included. The table records tens of thousands of clones, around four fifths of them present only once. The source material was peripheral blood, sampled 2 weeks after starting pembrolizumab. The source is an adult with mismatch repair-deficient cancer.

This chain connects TRBV7-3 to TRBJ1-1, with TRBD1 as a possible D gene (5 bases). Germline CDR1 is SGHTA and CDR2 is FQGTGA. The CDR3 runs to 14 residues. V was pared by 5 bases and J by 4 bases, with 14 bases between. CDR3 amino acids: CASSPRPGGTEAFF. CDR3 sequence (DNA): TGTGCCAGCAGCCCTCGACCGGGGGGCACTGAAGCTTTCTTT.

This chain uses TRBV12-5 with TRBJ2-1, with TRBD2 identical over 10 bases. J was trimmed by 0 bases and V by 0 bases; bases with no gene match: 2. The CDR3 loop spans 17 amino acids. From germline, CDR1 is LGHNT and CDR2 FRNRAP. For the CDR3, the DNA is TGTGCTAGTGGTTTGGTACCTAGCGGGAGCTCCTACAATGAGCAGTTCTTC. This sequence encodes CASGLVPSGSSYNEQFF.

DNA for the CDR3: TGTGCCAGCAGCCCCCCGGGACAGGGGCTTTACGAGCAGTACTTC. This sequence encodes CASSPPGQGLYEQYF. The chain links TRBV27 to TRBJ2-7; 10 positions agree with TRBD1. Germline V gene data show CDR1 as MNHEY and CDR2 as SMNVEV (reference sequence). V lost 6 bases and J lost 4; bases outside the gene matches: 9. The CDR3 runs to 15 residues.

CDR3 sequence reads: CAWSESISTDTQYF. DNA for the CDR3: TGTGCCTGGAGTGAGTCGATAAGCACAGATACGCAGTATTTT. The J gene is TRBJ2-3, the V gene TRBV30; D uncertain. The germline V gene has CDR1 GTSNPN and CDR2 SVGIG (reference sequence). The CDR3 runs to 14 residues. With 1 base removed from V and 0 bases from J, the gap between germline ends came to 8 bases.

This chain uses TRBV6-5 with TRBJ2-7; maybe TRBD1 (5 bases). The V gene lost 0 bases and the J gene lost 4 bases, with 13 bases spanning the gap. The CDR3 length is 15 residues. Per germline, CDR1 MNHEY and CDR2 SVGAGI. The CDR3 loop reads CASSYSFANRYEQYF. The CDR3 nucleotides are TGTGCCAGCAGTTACTCGTTCGCCAACAGGTACGAGCAGTACTTC.

V and J are TRBV2 and TRBJ1-1; D possibly corresponds to TRBD1 (6 bases). Trimming stripped 2 bases from V and 0 bases from J, with 16 bases between. Germline CDR1 SNHLY, CDR2 FYNNEI. The CDR3 runs to 17 residues. The CDR3, as DNA: TGTGCCAGCAGTGAACTCCCGCCAGGGGACATGAACACTGAAGCTTTCTTT. Translated: CASSELPPGDMNTEAFF.

The chain joins TRBV2 to TRBJ2-6, with 11 bases that match TRBD2. The CDR3 runs to 20 residues. CDR1 is SNHLY and CDR2 is FYNNEI in the germline V gene. V lost 4 bases and J lost 0; bases outside the gene matches: 11. CDR3 in amino acids: CASSVPGLAEFFSGANVLTF. The CDR3 DNA reads as TGTGCCAGCAGTGTTCCGGGACTAGCGGAATTCTTCTCTGGGGCCAACGTCCTGACTTTC.

Note on this clone: The junction and the germline gene differ at one end; a read error may be behind it. The V call is TRBV19, the J call TRBJ1-1; no reliable D call. CDR1 LNHDA and CDR2 SQIVND come from the germline V gene (reference sequence). The CDR3 runs to 14 residues. CDR3 residues: CASSLDIANTEAFF. The CDR3 DNA is TGTGCCAGTAGTTTAGACATCGCGAACACTGAAGCTTTCTTT.

This chain links TRBV5-1 with TRBJ2-1; a possible D gene is TRBD2 (5 bases). Germline CDR1 and CDR2: SGHRS and YFSETQ. The CDR3 has 14 residues. V gave up 1 base and J gave up 10 bases, with 15 bases separating them. CDR3 protein: CASSLTGSPVEQFF. Here the CDR3 DNA reads TGCGCCAGCAGCTTGACGGGATCCCCAGTCGAGCAGTTCTTC.

This clone was recorded once. The chain joins TRBV6-1 to TRBJ1-4; weak D call: TRBD1 (5 bases). The CDR3 spans 16 residues. Trimming cost V 0 bases and J 11 bases, with 19 bases left between them. CDR1 MNHNS and CDR2 SASEGT come from the germline V gene. For the CDR3, the DNA is TGTGCCAGCAGTGAAGCGCTGGTCCGGGCAGGGTACAAACTGTTTTTT. This sequence encodes CASSEALVRAGYKLFF.

The rearrangement joins TRBV5-6 to TRBJ2-7, with TRBD1 as a possible D gene (6 bases). This CDR3 has 14 residues. The germline V gene encodes CDR1 SGHDT and CDR2 YYEEEE. V was trimmed by 4 bases and J by 3 bases, leaving 14 bases between them. CDR3 sequence reads: CASSGDTFDYEQYF. Here the CDR3 DNA reads TGTGCCAGCAGCGGGGACACATTTGACTACGAGCAGTACTTC.

The chain links TRBV7-9 to TRBJ2-3, with TRBD2 matching over 9 bases. The CDR3 length is 14 residues. Germline V CDR1 and CDR2: SEHNR, FQNEAQ (reference sequence). Trimming cost V 3 bases and J 3 bases; bases outside gene matches: 1. CDR3 sequence (DNA): TGTGCCAGCAGCTTGCTAGCGGGAACAGATACGCAGTATTTT. Translation gives CASSLLAGTDTQYF. The entire variable domain, with the rest obtained from reference TRBV7-9 and TRBJ2-3, is as follows: DTGVSQNPRHKITKRGQNVTFRCDPISEHNRLYWYRQTLGQGPEFLTYFQNEAQLEKSRLLSDRFSAERPKGSFSTLEIQRTEQGDSAMYLCASSLLAGTDTQYFGPGTRLTVL.

V gene TRBV27 combines with J gene TRBJ1-3; D ambiguous. The V and J ends lost 0 bases and 2 bases respectively, with 11 bases between them. This CDR3 contains 16 residues. Germline loops: CDR1 MNHEY, CDR2 SMNVEV (reference sequence). The CDR3 DNA sequence: TGTGCCAGCAGTTTATCCCCCCGGGTGGCTGGAAACACCATATATTTT. Protein: CASSLSPRVAGNTIYF.

This chain links TRBV21-1 with TRBJ2-1; the table's TRBD2 call for D was not verified on the DNA. TRBV21-1 is a pseudogene. This CDR3 is built from 18 residues. CDR3 sequence (DNA): TGTGCCAGCAGCAAATCGAGTAGCGGGGAACCAGTCTACAATGAGCAGTTCTTC. Translated: CASSKSSSGEPVYNEQFF.

The chain employs TRBV7-3 and TRBJ2-7, with 8 bases fitting TRBD2. Germline CDR1 SGHTA, CDR2 FQGTGA. Trimming at V came to 1 base and at J to 7 bases, leaving 9 bases not matched to a gene. The CDR3 has 15 residues. In DNA, the CDR3 is TGTGCCAGCAGCTTAAACGCGGGAGGAAGGGGTGAGCAGTACTTC. It is translated as CASSLNAGGRGEQYF.

The chain carries TRBV27 and TRBJ2-7, with D perhaps given as TRBD1 or TRBD2 (5 bases each). The V end was cut by 7 bases, the J end by 1 base, with 14 bases between. This CDR3 is built from 14 residues. Per germline, CDR1 MNHEY and CDR2 SMNVEV (reference sequence). The CDR3 DNA reads TGTGCCAGCACTAAAAGGGACGGATCCTACGAGCAGTACTTC. The encoded protein is CASTKRDGSYEQYF.

In its sample, this clone was seen a few times. The rearrangement uses TRBV5-1 and TRBJ2-6, with D unclear. V lost 3 bases and J 0 bases, leaving 10 bases between the germline ends. Germline assignment: CDR1 SGHRS and CDR2 YFSETQ. The CDR3 loop spans 16 amino acids. CDR3 in amino acids: CASSWTTTSGANVLTF. As DNA, the CDR3 is TGCGCCAGCAGCTGGACGACGACCTCTGGGGCCAACGTCCTGACTTTC. The full variable domain, rest sourced from reference TRBV5-1 and TRBJ2-6, is KAGVTQTPRYLIKTRGQQVTLSCSPISGHRSVSWYQQTPGQGLQFLFEYFSETQRNKGNFPGRFSGRQFSNSRSEMNVSTLELGDSALYLCASSWTTTSGANVLTFGAGSRLTVL.

This clone was seen only once. The chain joins TRBV4-2 to TRBJ2-1; the D gene could be TRBD1 or TRBD2 (5 bases each). Between the trimmed V and J ends, which lost 0 bases and 6 bases, there was a span of 15 bases. This CDR3 comprises 16 residues. From germline, CDR1 is LGHNA and CDR2 YNFKEQ. The CDR3 coding sequence is TGTGCCAGCAGCCAAGATACGAGGGGTTTAGGCAATGAGCAGTTCTTC. This gives the protein CASSQDTRGLGNEQFF.

The J gene is TRBJ1-2, the V gene TRBV5-5, with a weak D call TRBD1 (5 bases). The CDR3 loop spans 14 amino acids. V lost 4 bases and J lost 5, with 15 bases in between. Germline loops: CDR1 SGHKS, CDR2 YYEKEE (reference sequence). The CDR3, as DNA: TGTGCCAGCAGCCGCGATGGGGGGAGGTATGGCTACACCTTC. It translates to CASSRDGGRYGYTF.

This chain joins TRBV5-4 and TRBJ2-2, with D perhaps TRBD1 (6 bases). Germline values: CDR1 SGHNT, CDR2 YYREEE (reference sequence). Trimming took off 5 bases at V and 5 bases at J, with 16 bases between the two ends. The CDR3 runs to 15 residues. As DNA, the CDR3 is TGTGCCAGCAGGAAAGGGACATCCGGGACCGGGGAGCTGTTTTTT. Its translation is CASRKGTSGTGELFF.

The chain couples TRBV7-9 to TRBJ1-1; no firm D call. The CDR3 extends over 15 amino acids. Germline V gene lookup returns CDR1 SEHNR and CDR2 FQNEAQ (reference sequence). The V end lost 5 bases, the J end lost 3 bases, and 16 bases lay between the germline ends. This CDR3 reads CASSPKTSGYTEAFF. CDR3 DNA sequence: TGTGCCAGCAGCCCCAAGACCTCGGGTTACACTGAAGCTTTCTTT. The full variable domain, its missing parts supplied by reference TRBV7-9 and TRBJ1-1, is DTGVSQNPRHKITKRGQNVTFRCDPISEHNRLYWYRQTLGQGPEFLTYFQNEAQLEKSRLLSDRFSAERPKGSFSTLEIQRTEQGDSAMYLCASSPKTSGYTEAFFGQGTRLTVV.

J is TRBJ1-2 and V is TRBV7-9; 7 positions match TRBD1. The junction had 6 bases not matched to a gene; V was cut back by 3 bases and J by 5 bases. CDR3 length equals 14 residues. Germline V lookup: CDR1 SEHNR, CDR2 FQNEAQ (reference sequence). The CDR3 loop reads CASSLGTDFYGYTF. The CDR3 nucleotides are TGTGCCAGCAGCTTGGGGACAGACTTTTATGGCTACACCTTC.